This TCR beta chain appears in the sequencing data of a study of blood T cell repertoires in COVID-19. In the study overall: Italy, Spain and the United States were the sources of the convalescent and acute COVID-19 samples.

Trimming cost V 2 bases and J 8 bases, with 18 bases left between them. This CDR3 has 15 residues. Per germline, CDR1 MNHEY and CDR2 SVGAGI. Assay used: immunoSEQ multiplex PCR; TCRdb lists only in-frame clones, some missing. The data contain over 30,000 clones, about 90% of them singletons. This rearrangement joins TRBV6-5 to TRBJ1-2, with D uncertain. The sequence came from a human donor with active COVID-19. The donor label of this sample is uncertain. Input material: peripheral blood. This CDR3 reads CASSYAPPTWRGYTF. Written as DNA, the CDR3 is TGTGCCAGCAGTTACGCCCCCCCCACCTGGAGGGGCTACACCTTC.